This entry describes one T cell receptor (beta chain). This sample is drawn from a study of early T cells in non-severe SARS-CoV-2 infection. Each cDNA molecule carried a unique molecular identifier. TCRdb reprocessed the 5' RACE reads via MiXCR and lists one record per CDR3 protein. Of around 110,000 distinct CDR3 sequences detected, roughly 10% appear once; the ten largest clones hold about 7.6%. The junction had 16 bases not matched to a gene; V was cut back by 1 base and J by 5 bases. CDR1 SGHDN and CDR2 FVKESK come from the germline V gene. CDR3 size: 19 residues. This receptor was identified in an adult who was a healthcare worker with PCR-confirmed SARS-CoV-2 infection or an uninfected control (not recorded which). The sequenced sample was whole blood. The V call is TRBV14, the J call TRBJ2-1; 8 nucleotides match TRBD2. The CDR3 coding sequence is TGTGCCAGCAGCCAAGGGAGACTAACGGGAGGGCTGGTCAACAATGAGCAGTTCTTC. It translates to CASSQGRLTGGLVNNEQFF.